This is a list of T cell receptor beta chains from one sample in a study of T cells after yellow fever vaccination. TCRdb reprocessed the 5' RACE reads via MiXCR and lists one record per CDR3 protein. The data contain over 110,000 distinct CDR3 sequences, 7.7% of them singletons. Sequencing used CD4+ T cells sorted from PBMCs, obtained 5 days after the yellow fever booster vaccination. The receptors were sampled from a man aged 25-40 years who received the YFV17D yellow fever vaccine. Each CDR3 is given with its conserved first and last residue. The D gene is left open where the match is weak. Size values are once, few and many counts, or a class for expanded clones, and some rows have none.

J gene | V gene | clone size | D gene | CDR3 protein | CDR3 DNA
TRBJ2-7 | TRBV7-2 | many | - | CASSFSGTYYEQYF | TGTGCCAGCAGCTTTTCCGGGACTTACTACGAGCAGTACTTC
TRBJ2-5 | TRBV7-9 | many | - | CASSLVRQEETQYF | TGTGCCAGCAGCTTAGTCCGACAGGAAGAGACCCAGTACTTC
TRBJ1-1 | TRBV6-5 | many | - | CASTPGRRNTEAFF | TGTGCCAGCACTCCCGGGCGTCGGAACACTGAAGCTTTCTTT
TRBJ2-1 | TRBV7-2 | many | TRBD2 | CASSRTSGPYNEQFF | TGTGCCAGCAGCCGGACTAGCGGGCCCTACAATGAGCAGTTCTTC
TRBJ2-5 | TRBV20-1 | many | - | CSARNAGSQETQYF | TGCAGTGCTAGGAACGCGGGAAGTCAAGAGACCCAGTACTTC
TRBJ2-3 | TRBV29-1 | - | - | CSVENPTDTQYF | TGCAGCGTTGAAAACCCCACAGATACGCAGTATTTT
TRBJ1-6 | TRBV20-1 | many | TRBD1 | CSARVSDRDNSPLHF | TGCAGTGCTAGAGTTTCGGACAGGGATAATTCACCCCTCCACTTT
TRBJ2-5 | TRBV23-1 | - | TRBD1 | CASTRGRGCETQYF | TGCGCCAGCACCCGGGGCAGGGGGTGCGAGACCCAGTACTTC
TRBJ2-7 | TRBV20-1 | many | - | CSAKGEQTYEQYF | TGCAGTGCTAAGGGCGAGCAAACCTACGAGCAGTACTTC
TRBJ2-5 | TRBV5-4 | few | TRBD1 | CASSFGQGILGGRETQYF | TGTGCCAGCAGCTTTGGACAGGGGATATTAGGCGGAAGAGAGACCCAGTACTTC
TRBJ2-3 | TRBV6-5 | many | - | CASSRRVGGPDTQYF | TGTGCCAGCAGTCGCCGGGTCGGGGGCCCAGATACGCAGTATTTT
TRBJ2-7 | TRBV4-2 | many | TRBD1 | CASSQSPGQGDYEQYF | TGTGCCAGCAGCCAAAGCCCTGGACAGGGGGACTACGAGCAGTACTTC
TRBJ2-7 | TRBV7-8 | many | - | CASSLTGEPYEQYF | TGTGCCAGCAGCTTAACCGGAGAGCCCTACGAGCAGTACTTC
TRBJ2-1 | TRBV5-6 | many | - | CASSFGEASYNEQFF | TGTGCCAGCAGCTTTGGGGAAGCCTCCTACAATGAGCAGTTCTTC
TRBJ2-1 | TRBV5-1 | - | - | CASRPTGEFGEQFF | TGCGCCAGCAGGCCCACGGGAGAGTTCGGTGAGCAGTTCTTC
TRBJ2-1 | TRBV6-1 | many | - | CASRIDGSYNEQFF | TGTGCCAGCAGAATCGACGGCTCCTACAATGAGCAGTTCTTC
TRBJ2-2 | TRBV14 | many | - | CASSQVRFRELFF | TGTGCCAGCAGCCAAGTAAGGTTCCGGGAGCTGTTTTTT
TRBJ2-3 | TRBV19 | - | TRBD2 | CAASRTGGGDTQYF | TGTGCCGCTTCGCGTACGGGGGGAGGAGATACGCAGTATTTT
TRBJ2-3 | TRBV28 | many | - | CASSFSGLGTDTQYF | TGTGCCAGCAGTTTCTCGGGGTTGGGGACAGATACGCAGTATTTT
TRBJ2-7 | TRBV18 | few | TRBD1 | CASSPRLHRGTYEQYF | TGTGCCAGCTCACCACGCCTTCACAGGGGCACCTACGAGCAGTACTTC
TRBJ2-6 | TRBV5-5 | few | TRBD1 | CASSLGQGGGSGANVLTF | TGTGCCAGCAGCTTGGGACAGGGTGGGGGATCTGGGGCCAACGTCCTGACTTTC
TRBJ2-5 | TRBV28 | many | - | CAYSRVGKTQYF | TGTGCCTATTCACGAGTCGGGAAGACCCAGTACTTC
TRBJ2-3 | TRBV20-1 | many | - | CSAENSGSDTQYF | TGCAGTGCTGAAAACTCAGGGAGTGATACGCAGTATTTT
TRBJ2-3 | TRBV7-9 | few | TRBD2 | CASSLAAGTSPTDTQYF | TGTGCCAGCAGCTTAGCGGCCGGGACTAGCCCCACAGATACGCAGTATTTT
TRBJ2-4 | TRBV12-3/TRBV12-4 | many | TRBD2 | CASSPSGRVGKNIQYF | TGTGCCAGCAGTCCCTCGGGGAGGGTAGGCAAAAACATTCAGTACTTC
TRBJ2-1 | TRBV7-2 | - | TRBD2 | CASSLELAGGHEQFF | TGTGCCAGCAGCTTAGAACTAGCGGGAGGGCATGAGCAGTTCTTC
TRBJ1-3 | TRBV7-9 | many | - | CASSSPRGSGNTIYF | TGTGCCAGCAGCTCCCCCCGCGGTTCTGGAAACACCATATATTTT
TRBJ2-7 | TRBV11-2 | many | - | CASSPQRGFYEQYF | TGTGCCAGCAGCCCTCAAAGGGGATTCTACGAGCAGTACTTC
TRBJ1-2 | TRBV20-1 | many | - | CSALRGTGYGYTF | TGCAGTGCCCTGAGGGGAACTGGCTATGGCTACACCTTC
TRBJ2-3 | TRBV7-2 | many | - | CASSLRTTSQSTDTQYF | TGTGCCAGCAGCTTACGTACCACTTCTCAAAGCACAGATACGCAGTATTTT
TRBJ1-5 | TRBV20-1 | - | - | CSARPGRGAIGQPQHF | TGCAGTGCTAGACCCGGCCGGGGGGCTATTGGTCAGCCCCAGCATTTT
TRBJ2-1 | TRBV7-6 | few | - | CASSLAFQAGEQFF | TGTGCCAGCAGCTTAGCATTTCAGGCCGGAGAGCAGTTCTTC
TRBJ2-5 | TRBV20-1 | many | - | CSAHWRTAETQYF | TGCAGTGCTCATTGGAGGACTGCCGAGACCCAGTACTTC
TRBJ1-2 | TRBV27 | many | - | CASRRAGGVGYGYTF | TGTGCCAGCAGGAGGGCTGGAGGGGTGGGCTATGGCTACACCTTC
TRBJ2-1 | TRBV12-3/TRBV12-4 | many | - | CASSFTRSEQFF | TGTGCCAGCAGTTTTACAAGGAGTGAGCAGTTCTTC
TRBJ2-5 | TRBV4-2 | many | - | CASSRSHGDQETQYF | TGTGCCAGCAGCCGCTCACATGGGGATCAAGAGACCCAGTACTTC